Shown below are 30 T cell receptor beta chains from a single sample sequenced in a study of shared clonotypes between healthy human individuals (dated by TCRdb to 2020 to 2022). The library was built by means of the immunoSEQ multiplex PCR assay. TCRdb mirrors the immuneACCESS table, restricted to in-frame sequences. Some clones are absent from its copies; in checked studies, under half trace to an unresolved V gene, and the reason for the others is unknown. A total of hundreds of thousands of clones appear in this sample, approximately 95% of them only once. The ten largest clonotypes hold approximately 0.11% of the sample. CD8 naive samples consisted of CD45RO-negative cells that were positively selected for CCR7, yielding a CD45RA+CCR7+ population without TemRA cells. The sequencing sample was made of naive CD8+ T cells sorted from blood. The sample's cell subset or site label is to be understood as: CD45RA+CCR7+. The receptor set was obtained from a woman aged 25 to 45 in good health.

V usage is TRBV6-1 and J usage is TRBJ2-1; maybe TRBD2 (6 bases). V lost 6 bases and J 1 base, leaving 13 bases between the germline ends. The CDR3 runs to 15 residues. Germline CDR1 is MNHNS and CDR2 is SASEGT. The CDR3 DNA reads as TGTGCCAGCAGCCAGGGACTCCATTCCTACAATGAGCAGTTCTTC. Amino acids: CASSQGLHSYNEQFF.

The rearrangement joins TRBV5-4 to TRBJ2-7; TRBD1 agrees at 7 bases. The V segment lost 3 bases and the J segment 3 bases; nucleotides outside the gene matches: 18. The germline V gene encodes CDR1 SGHNT and CDR2 YYREEE (reference sequence). This CDR3 region has 18 residues. In DNA, the CDR3 is TGTGCCAGCAGCTCGGACAGGACGGATGCTAGTCCCCTCTACGAGCAGTACTTC. This codes for CASSSDRTDASPLYEQYF. The whole variable domain, filled in from reference TRBV5-4 and TRBJ2-7, reads ETGVTQSPTHLIKTRGQQVTLRCSSQSGHNTVSWYQQALGQGPQFIFQYYREEENGRGNFPPRFSGLQFPNYSSELNVNALELDDSALYLCASSSDRTDASPLYEQYFGPGTRLTVT.

This clone has just a few counts. The gene calls are TRBV30 and TRBJ2-7; D uncertain. The germline V and J ends were trimmed by 3 bases and 4 bases, with 7 bases remaining between them. CDR1 and CDR2 (germline): GTSNPN, SVGIG (reference sequence). The CDR3 is made up of 11 amino acids. CDR3 nucleotides: TGTGCCTGGAGCCAGGAATACGAGCAGTACTTC. Translation gives CAWSQEYEQYF.

The chain carries TRBV6-5 and TRBJ2-2, with 7 bases aligning to TRBD1. This CDR3 spans 16 amino acids. V lost 2 bases and J lost 4; bases outside the gene matches: 7. CDR1 MNHEY and CDR2 SVGAGI come from the germline V gene. The CDR3 sequence is CASSYVSGGGTGELFF. CDR3 sequence (DNA): TGTGCCAGCAGTTACGTTTCAGGGGGTGGCACCGGGGAGCTGTTTTTT.

This rearrangement joins TRBV27 to TRBJ2-1; 9 bases line up with TRBD2. The CDR3 length is 16 residues. After removal of 1 base from V and 7 bases from J, the junction contained 8 bases not matched to a gene. The germline CDR1 and CDR2 sequences are MNHEY and SMNVEV (reference sequence). The CDR3 reads CASSLYAGGPLNEQFF. Written as DNA, the CDR3 is TGTGCCAGCAGTTTATACGCGGGAGGGCCTCTGAATGAGCAGTTCTTC.

In this sample, this clone turned up once. The V gene is TRBV30, the J gene TRBJ1-2, with D uncertain. Between the trimmed V and J ends, which lost 3 bases and 0 bases, there was a span of 8 bases. This CDR3 region has 13 residues. Germline V lookup: CDR1 GTSNPN, CDR2 SVGIG (reference sequence). The CDR3 region is CAWRDPANYGYTF. Written as DNA, the CDR3 is TGTGCCTGGAGGGACCCCGCTAACTATGGCTACACCTTC. The full variable domain, rest sourced from reference TRBV30 and TRBJ1-2, is SQTIHQWPATLVQPVGSPLSLECTVEGTSNPNLYWYRQAAGRGLQLLFYSVGIGQISSEVPQNLSASRPQDRQFILSSKKLLLSDSGFYLCAWRDPANYGYTFGSGTRLTVV.

The V gene is TRBV28, the J gene TRBJ2-1, with D unresolved. Trimming left V 3 bases short and J 0 bases short, with 9 bases between. There are 15 residues in the CDR3. From germline, CDR1 is MDHEN and CDR2 SYDVKM. This CDR3 reads CASSFGSSSYNEQFF. DNA of the CDR3: TGTGCCAGCAGTTTTGGCTCGAGCTCCTACAATGAGCAGTTCTTC.

Of note for this clone: The sample carries other DNA sequences with the same CDR3. J is TRBJ1-1 and V is TRBV6-4; D is possibly TRBD1 (6 bases). The CDR3 spans 13 residues. CDR1 and CDR2 from the germline V gene are MRHNA and SNTAGT. Between the trimmed V and J ends, which lost 3 bases and 1 base, there was a span of 6 bases. The CDR3 DNA sequence: TGTGCCAGCAGTGAGGACAGGAACACTGAAGCTTTCTTT. Translated, it gives CASSEDRNTEAFF.

In this sample, this clone turned up once. The chain has TRBV25-1 and TRBJ2-7, with D unresolved. Trimming stripped 1 base from V and 3 bases from J, with 4 bases between. The CDR3 contains 12 residues. CDR1 is MGHDK, CDR2 SYGVNS, per germline. The CDR3 spells CASSELDYEQYF. For the CDR3, the DNA is TGTGCCAGCAGTGAATTGGACTACGAGCAGTACTTC.

This clone appeared a single time. The genes are TRBV29-1 and TRBJ1-1; D uncertain. The CDR3 runs 10 residues. Trimming took off 7 bases at V and 8 bases at J, with 11 bases between the two ends. CDR1 is SQVTM, CDR2 ANQGSEA, per germline. The CDR3 sequence is CSADTAEAFF. CDR3 sequence (DNA): TGCAGCGCGGATACAGCAGAAGCTTTCTTT.

The chain combines TRBV5-6 with TRBJ2-7; D is possibly TRBD2 (6 bases). This CDR3 contains 16 residues. CDR1 and CDR2 (germline): SGHDT, YYEEEE. Trimming stripped 0 bases from V and 7 bases from J, with 20 bases between. The CDR3 DNA sequence: TGTGCCAGCAGCTTGGGGGCGACTAGTGGAGGTACGGAGCAGTACTTC. Amino acids: CASSLGATSGGTEQYF.

The chain is built from TRBV2 and TRBJ2-7; 9 positions match TRBD2. The V and J ends lost 7 bases and 2 bases, in that order; junction bases with no gene match: 6. Germline-derived CDR1 and CDR2 are SNHLY and FYNNEI. The CDR3 totals 14 residues. CDR3 in amino acids: CASILTSGAYEQYF. CDR3 coding DNA: TGTGCCAGCATTCTGACTAGCGGAGCCTACGAGCAGTACTTC.

V is TRBV28 and J is TRBJ2-7, with 10 nucleotides matching TRBD2. The ends lost 5 bases at V and 0 bases at J; junction bases unmatched: 10. The CDR3 loop spans 17 amino acids. The germline V gene encodes CDR1 MDHEN and CDR2 SYDVKM. The DNA of the CDR3 is TGTGCCAGCAGTCCAACTAGCGGGGTAACGTTCTCCTACGAGCAGTACTTC. Protein sequence: CASSPTSGVTFSYEQYF. The full variable domain, with the rest looked up from reference TRBV28 and TRBJ2-7, is DVKVTQSSRYLVKRTGEKVFLECVQDMDHENMFWYRQDPGLGLRLIYFSYDVKMKEKGDIPEGYSVSREKKERFSLILESASTNQTSMYLCASSPTSGVTFSYEQYFGPGTRLTVT.

The chain has TRBV28 and TRBJ1-2; D unclear. Deletions cut 2 bases from V and 8 bases from J, with 18 bases between. This CDR3 comprises 15 residues. Germline CDR1 MDHEN, CDR2 SYDVKM. The CDR3 DNA follows: TGTGCCAGCAGTTTACAGGCAGGATCACCGTGGGGCTACACCTTC. This codes for CASSLQAGSPWGYTF.

The chain employs TRBV2 and TRBJ1-2, with TRBD1 identical over 9 bases. V was pared by 6 bases and J by 7 bases, with 3 bases of the junction left unmatched. Germline V lookup: CDR1 SNHLY, CDR2 FYNNEI. The CDR3 runs 12 residues. The DNA for the CDR3 is TGTGCCAGCAGGGGACAGGGATCTGGCTACACCTTC. Encoded protein: CASRGQGSGYTF.

J is TRBJ1-2 and V is TRBV6-1, with D uncertain. CDR3 length: 13 residues. Germline loops: CDR1 MNHNS, CDR2 SASEGT. Trimming removed 7 bases from V and 4 bases from J, with 13 bases in between. CDR3 region: CASKSAGTYGYTF. The CDR3 region has the DNA TGTGCCAGCAAATCGGCAGGAACCTATGGCTACACCTTC.

J is TRBJ1-5 and V is TRBV16; D ambiguous. Germline CDR1 KGHSY, CDR2 FQNENV. The length of the CDR3 is 16 residues. V lost 8 bases, J lost 4 bases, and 21 bases lay in between. This CDR3 is CASSSRPRSANQPQHF. CDR3 DNA sequence: TGTGCCAGCTCCAGCCGTCCCAGGAGCGCTAATCAGCCCCAGCATTTT.

DNA of the CDR3: TGTGCCAGCAGCCCGGGACAGGGGGCCTACAATGAGCAGTTCTTC. It is translated as CASSPGQGAYNEQFF. V usage is TRBV2 and J usage is TRBJ2-1, with 11 bases aligning to TRBD1. The CDR3 spans 15 residues. The V segment lost 6 bases and the J segment 2 bases; nucleotides outside the gene matches: 3. Germline lookup yields CDR1 SNHLY and CDR2 FYNNEI. The full variable domain, rest sourced from reference TRBV2 and TRBJ2-1, is EPEVTQTPSHQVTQMGQEVILRCVPISNHLYFYWYRQILGQKVEFLVSFYNNEISEKSEIFDDQFSVERPDGSNFTLKIRSTKLEDSAMYFCASSPGQGAYNEQFFGPGTRLTVL.

The V gene is TRBV19, the J gene TRBJ2-4; D gene uncertain. The V and J ends lost 3 bases and 9 bases respectively, with 12 bases between them. Germline CDR1 is LNHDA and CDR2 is SQIVND (reference sequence). CDR3 length: 13 amino acids. CDR3 residues: CASSITPWGIQYF. CDR3 sequence (DNA): TGTGCCAGTAGTATTACCCCCTGGGGCATTCAGTACTTC.

This clone was seen just once. The same CDR3 arises from other DNA sequences in this sample as well. The V call is TRBV6-5, the J call TRBJ1-5; the D is unclear. This CDR3 comprises 13 residues. V was clipped by 2 bases and J by 1 base, with 3 bases between them. Germline V gene data show CDR1 as MNHEY and CDR2 as SVGAGI. The CDR3 DNA reads TGTGCCAGCAGTTACGGGAGCAATCAGCCCCAGCATTTT. This encodes CASSYGSNQPQHF.

The chain carries TRBV27 and TRBJ1-4, with 9 bases identical to TRBD1. Germline CDR1 reads MNHEY; CDR2 reads SMNVEV (reference sequence). Trimming at V came to 3 bases and at J to 7 bases, leaving 3 bases not matched to a gene. This CDR3 region has 14 residues. In DNA, the CDR3 is TGTGCCAGCAGTTTGGGACAGGGCGGTGAAAAACTGTTTTTT. Translation gives CASSLGQGGEKLFF.

The chain joins TRBV15 to TRBJ1-1; D is ambiguous. Germline assignment: CDR1 LNHNV and CDR2 YYDKDF (reference sequence). Trimming left V 3 bases short and J 8 bases short, with 13 bases between. The CDR3 is 13 residues long. The DNA of the CDR3 is TGTGCCACCAGCAGCTCCTTGGTATTGGAAGCTTTCTTT. Amino acid sequence: CATSSSLVLEAFF.

This clone appeared once. The chain recombines TRBV27 with TRBJ2-1; possible D gene TRBD1, 5 bases. Germline lookup yields CDR1 MNHEY and CDR2 SMNVEV (reference sequence). V lost 5 bases to trimming and J lost 15 bases, with 23 bases between them. The CDR3 contains 14 residues. CDR3: CASSPNKDSLERFF. In nucleotides, the CDR3 is TGTGCCAGCAGTCCAAATAAAGACAGCTTAGAAAGGTTCTTC.

The chain links TRBV7-9 to TRBJ2-7; 8 bases are a match to TRBD1. Looked up from germline, CDR1 is SEHNR and CDR2 is FQNEAQ (reference sequence). The V and J ends lost 5 bases and 2 bases, in that order; junction bases with no gene match: 11. This CDR3 has 16 amino acids. CDR3 sequence: CASSPPRTGHTYEQYF. CDR3 coding DNA: TGTGCCAGCAGCCCACCCCGGACAGGGCATACCTACGAGCAGTACTTC.

The V and J genes are TRBV12-5 and TRBJ1-2; D gene uncertain. This CDR3 region has 15 residues. V was shortened by 5 bases and J by 8 bases, with 21 bases between the two germline ends. CDR1 is LGHNT and CDR2 is FRNRAP in the germline V gene. CDR3 residues: CASGGEGALYQGYTF. CDR3 coding DNA: TGTGCTAGTGGTGGGGAGGGCGCGCTATATCAGGGCTACACCTTC.

V is TRBV4-1 and J is TRBJ2-7; 9 nucleotides match TRBD2. The length of the CDR3 is 16 residues. Germline V gives CDR1 MGHRA, CDR2 YSYEKL. Unmatched junction bases numbered 13, after V lost 4 bases and J lost 6 bases. The CDR3 DNA reads as TGCGCCAGCAGCCCCGGTGGGCGGGAGGGCCTGGTCGAGCAGTACTTC. This translates into CASSPGGREGLVEQYF.

The chain has TRBV2 and TRBJ2-7; the match to TRBD1 covers 9 bases. V dropped 8 bases and J dropped 2; count of bases not matched to a gene: 7. This CDR3 spans 14 amino acids. Germline V gene sequence: CDR1 SNHLY, CDR2 FYNNEI. The CDR3 protein is CASQAGTGTYEQYF. The CDR3 DNA reads TGTGCCAGCCAAGCCGGGACAGGGACCTACGAGCAGTACTTC.

This clone was observed at least ten times. This specimen includes other DNA sequences encoding the same CDR3. The chain couples TRBV6-1 to TRBJ1-5; no reliable D call. The CDR3 runs to 14 residues. Trimming cost V 4 bases and J 2 bases, with 9 bases left between them. Germline CDR1 and CDR2: MNHNS and SASEGT. DNA of the CDR3: TGTGCCAGCAGTGGAGGACGAGGCAATCAGCCCCAGCATTTT. This codes for CASSGGRGNQPQHF.

The V gene is TRBV6-5, the J gene TRBJ2-5; the D gene is possibly TRBD2 (6 bases). The CDR3 has 13 residues. CDR1 and CDR2 (germline): MNHEY, SVGAGI. The ends were cut back, 6 bases at V and 1 base at J, with 9 bases in the middle. The CDR3 sequence is CASRGLTQETQYF. The DNA of the CDR3 is TGTGCCAGCAGAGGACTAACCCAAGAGACCCAGTACTTC.

V gene TRBV4-1 combines with J gene TRBJ1-2; D not resolved. This CDR3 has 14 amino acids. Germline V CDR1 and CDR2: MGHRA, YSYEKL. V was trimmed by 2 bases and J by 4 bases, leaving 11 bases between them. CDR3 residues: CASSQKRAGYGYTF. The CDR3 nucleotides are TGCGCCAGCAGCCAAAAGCGGGCGGGCTATGGCTACACCTTC.